This T cell receptor (beta chain) was observed in a study of blood T cell repertoires in COVID-19. On the study more broadly: COVID-19 samples, acute and convalescent, were from the United States, Italy and Spain. Sources were T cells, B-cell-depleted T cells, or PBMCs; the material itself was cDNA or gDNA.

V was clipped by 6 bases and J by 5 bases, with 14 bases between them. This CDR3 is 14 amino acids long. The germline V gene encodes CDR1 MNHNY and CDR2 SVGAGI (reference sequence). TCRdb's copy holds only in-frame clones and misses some; the assay was immunoSEQ multiplex PCR. The sample carries fewer than 200,000 clones, roughly 86% recorded once. The receptor's source is a man between 40 and 49 years old who had recovered from COVID-19. The chain couples TRBV6-6 to TRBJ2-1; D is possibly TRBD1 (7 bases). Material: peripheral blood. CDR3 sequence (DNA): TGTGCCAGCAGGGTACAGGGGAGGCACAATGAGCAGTTCTTC. It specifies CASRVQGRHNEQFF.